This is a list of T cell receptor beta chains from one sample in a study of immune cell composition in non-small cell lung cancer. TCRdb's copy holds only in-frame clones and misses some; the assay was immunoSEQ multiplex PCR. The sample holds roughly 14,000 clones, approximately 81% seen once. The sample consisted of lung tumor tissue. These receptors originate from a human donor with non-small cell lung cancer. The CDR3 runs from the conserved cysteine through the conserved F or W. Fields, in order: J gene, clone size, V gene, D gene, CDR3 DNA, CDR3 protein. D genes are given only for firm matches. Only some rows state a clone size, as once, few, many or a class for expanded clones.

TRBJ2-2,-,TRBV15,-,TGTGCCACCAGCAGGAGGGTGGCCGGGGAGCTGTTTTTT,CATSRRVAGELFF
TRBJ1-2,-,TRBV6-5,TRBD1,TGTGCCAGCACCCTATACAGGGGCTATGGCTACACCTTC,CASTLYRGYGYTF
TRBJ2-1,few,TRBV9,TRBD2,TGTGCCAGCAGCCCCCGCTCGGGGACTAGCTCGAATGAGCAGTTCTTC,CASSPRSGTSSNEQFF
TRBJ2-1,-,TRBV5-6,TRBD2,TGTGCCAGCAGCTTGTCTGTGGGGGGGAACAATGAGCAGTTCTTC,CASSLSVGGNNEQFF
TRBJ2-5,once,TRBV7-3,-,TGTGCCAGCAGCTTAGGTCCGGAGGAGACCCAGTACTTC,CASSLGPEETQYF
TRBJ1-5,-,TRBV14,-,TGTGCCAGCAGCCGAAGATCCGAAGGATCTAGCAATCAGCCCCAGCATTTT,CASSRRSEGSSNQPQHF
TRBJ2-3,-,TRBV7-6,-,TGTGCCAGCAGCTTAGCGAGGAACACAGATACGCAGTATTTT,CASSLARNTDTQYF
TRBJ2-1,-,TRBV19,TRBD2,TGTGCCAGTAGTACCCATAGCGGGAGGAATGAGCAGTTCTTC,CASSTHSGRNEQFF
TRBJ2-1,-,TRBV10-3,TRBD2,TGTGCCATCAGTGAGGGGACTAGCGGGGGTAATGAGCAGTTCTTC,CAISEGTSGGNEQFF
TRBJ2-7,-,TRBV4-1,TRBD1,TGCGCCAGCAGCCAAGAGGGACAGGGCTACGAGCAGTACTTC,CASSQEGQGYEQYF
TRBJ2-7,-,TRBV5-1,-,TGCGCCAGCAGCCACCCCGGGACGGTGACCTACGAGCAGTACTTC,CASSHPGTVTYEQYF
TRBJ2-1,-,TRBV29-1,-,TGCAGCGCCCGAAGTATTGAGCAGTTCTTC,CSARSIEQFF
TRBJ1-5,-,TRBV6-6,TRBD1,TGTGCCAGCAGTGTTGACAGGGGGCGTCAGCCCCAGCATTTT,CASSVDRGRQPQHF
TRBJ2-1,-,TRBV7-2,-,TGTGCCAGCAGCTTAGGCGGGGCCCCGCACTACAATGAGCAGTTCTTC,CASSLGGAPHYNEQFF
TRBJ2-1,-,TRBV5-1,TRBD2,TGCGCCAGCAGCCCAACCGGACTAGCGGACACGAATAATGAGCAGTTCTTC,CASSPTGLADTNNEQFF
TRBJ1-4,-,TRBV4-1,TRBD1,TGCGCCAGCCGTTTAGACAGGGGAAGTGAAAAACTGTTTTTT,CASRLDRGSEKLFF
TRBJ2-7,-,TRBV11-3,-,TGTGCCAGCAGCTCTAGGGGGGTGTCCTACGAGCAGTACTTC,CASSSRGVSYEQYF
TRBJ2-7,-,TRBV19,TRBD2,TGTGCCAGTAGTCCAGGACTAGCGGGGACCTACGAGCAGTACTTC,CASSPGLAGTYEQYF
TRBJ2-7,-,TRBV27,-,TGTGCCAGCACCCCCAGTGTGTACAACTCCTACGAGCAGTACTTC,CASTPSVYNSYEQYF
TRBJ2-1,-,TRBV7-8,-,TGTGCCAGCAGCTTAGCGGACCCTGGACAGTTTTTGCGACATGAGCAGTTCTTC,CASSLADPGQFLRHEQFF
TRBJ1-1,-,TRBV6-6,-,TGTGCCAGCAGCTTGGCGGGACTCCAGAACACTGAAGCTTTCTTT,CASSLAGLQNTEAFF
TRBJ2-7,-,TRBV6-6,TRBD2,TGTGCCAGCAGTTCCCCACTAGCCTGGGGGGGCGAGCAGTACTTC,CASSSPLAWGGEQYF
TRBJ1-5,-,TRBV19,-,TGTGCCAGTAGTACTGTGACATCTAGCAATCAGCCCCAGCATTTT,CASSTVTSSNQPQHF
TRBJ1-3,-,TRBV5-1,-,TGCGCCAGCAGCTTGATTGGGGGAGCTGGAAACACCATATATTTT,CASSLIGGAGNTIYF
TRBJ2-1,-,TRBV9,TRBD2,TGTGCCAGCAACAGACGGGCGGGAGAGGGTGAGCAGTTCTTC,CASNRRAGEGEQFF
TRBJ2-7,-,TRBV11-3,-,TGTGCCAGCAGTCTATCAGGCGGTTCCTACGAGCAGTACTTC,CASSLSGGSYEQYF
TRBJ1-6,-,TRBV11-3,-,TGTGCCAGCAGCTTATATGGCAAAGACGCCTCACCCCTCCACTTT,CASSLYGKDASPLHF
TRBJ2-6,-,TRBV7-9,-,TGTGCCAGCGTAACCGACTCTGGGGCCAACGTCCTGACTTTC,CASVTDSGANVLTF
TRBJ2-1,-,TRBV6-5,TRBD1,TGTGCCAGCAGCGGGACAGGGGATAATGAGCAGTTCTTC,CASSGTGDNEQFF
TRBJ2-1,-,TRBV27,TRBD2,TGTGCCAGCAGTTTGACTAGCGGGAGCTCGAATGAGCAGTTCTTC,CASSLTSGSSNEQFF
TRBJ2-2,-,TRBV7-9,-,TGTGCCAGCAGCTTAAGGGTTGGTAGCAAGGACACCGGGGAGCTGTTTTTT,CASSLRVGSKDTGELFF
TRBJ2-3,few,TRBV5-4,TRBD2,TGTGCCAGCAGCTTGGGGACTAGCGGGAGCACAGATACGCAGTATTTT,CASSLGTSGSTDTQYF
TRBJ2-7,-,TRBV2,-,TGTGCCAGCAAGATCTCCTACGAGCAGTACTTC,CASKISYEQYF
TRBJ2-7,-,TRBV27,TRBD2,TGTGCCAGCAGCCAGTCGGGACTAGCCTACGAGCAGTACTTC,CASSQSGLAYEQYF
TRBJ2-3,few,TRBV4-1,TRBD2,TGCGCCAGCAGCCAAGTGCAAGCGGGAGGCACAGATACGCAGTATTTT,CASSQVQAGGTDTQYF
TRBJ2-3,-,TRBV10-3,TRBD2,TGTGCCACCGGACTAGCGAATACAGATACGCAGTATTTT,CATGLANTDTQYF
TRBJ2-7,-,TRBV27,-,TGTGCCAGCAGTTTTGGTCGCGGGAACGGGGTCCAGTACTTC,CASSFGRGNGVQYF
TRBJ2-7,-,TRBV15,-,TGTGCCACCAGCAGAGATCAGGTGGGGATCTCCTACGAGCAGTACTTC,CATSRDQVGISYEQYF
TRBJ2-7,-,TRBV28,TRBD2,TGTGCCAGCAGCTTAAGCATAGGACTAGCCTACGAGCAGTACTTC,CASSLSIGLAYEQYF
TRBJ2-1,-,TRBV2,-,TGTGCCAGCAGTCGGGGCTACAATGAGCAGTTCTTC,CASSRGYNEQFF
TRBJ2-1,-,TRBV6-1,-,TGTGCCAGCAGTGAGGGAGAGGGCTCCTACAATGAGCAGTTCTTC,CASSEGEGSYNEQFF
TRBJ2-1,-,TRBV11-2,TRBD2,TGTGCCAGCAGCTCCAGCGGGAGGAAAAGTGAGCAGTTCTTC,CASSSSGRKSEQFF
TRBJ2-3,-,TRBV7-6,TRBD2,TGTGCCAGCAGCTCGGAGCGGGGGATGTATACGCAGTATTTT,CASSSERGMYTQYF
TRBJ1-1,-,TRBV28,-,TGTGCCAGCAGTTCGCCGGGGGGAAGAGGAGCAGGCACTGAAGCTTTCTTT,CASSSPGGRGAGTEAFF
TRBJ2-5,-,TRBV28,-,TGTGCCAGCAGTTTTTCCAAGGCCCACCAAGAGACCCAGTACTTC,CASSFSKAHQETQYF
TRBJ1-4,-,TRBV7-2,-,TGTGCCAGCAGCTTCGGACAGAATAATGAAAAACTGTTTTTT,CASSFGQNNEKLFF
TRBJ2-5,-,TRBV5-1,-,TGCGCCAGCAGCGGGAACCTCCAAGAGACCCAGTACTTC,CASSGNLQETQYF
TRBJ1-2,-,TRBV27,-,TGTGCCAGCAGTTTATACGGGATCGGCTACACCTTC,CASSLYGIGYTF
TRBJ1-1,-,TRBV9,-,TGTGCCAGCAGCGTAGAACCGAGGAACACTGAAGCTTTCTTT,CASSVEPRNTEAFF
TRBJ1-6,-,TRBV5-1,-,TGCGCCAGCAGCTTGAGCGGGCCGGGAAATTCACCCCTCCACTTT,CASSLSGPGNSPLHF
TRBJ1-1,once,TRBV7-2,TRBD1,TGTGCCAGCAGCTTAGGGACAGGGAGGAACACTGAAGCTTTCTTT,CASSLGTGRNTEAFF
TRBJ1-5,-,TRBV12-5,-,TGTGCTAGTGTTCAAACCCCGGGCCTAAGCAATCAGCCCCAGCATTTT,CASVQTPGLSNQPQHF
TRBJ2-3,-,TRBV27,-,TGTGCCAGCAGTTTATCTGAGCCGACTGCGGTAAGCACAGATACGCAGTATTTT,CASSLSEPTAVSTDTQYF
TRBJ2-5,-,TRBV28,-,TGTGCCACCCAAGGGGGCGGGAGTCCCCAAGAGACCCAGTACTTC,CATQGGGSPQETQYF
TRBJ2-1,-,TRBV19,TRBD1,TGTGCCAGTAGAGGGGGACAGGGTTACAATGAGCAGTTCTTC,CASRGGQGYNEQFF
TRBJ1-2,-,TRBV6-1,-,TGTGCCAGCAGTGTAGTGGGGGAAGGCTACACCTTC,CASSVVGEGYTF
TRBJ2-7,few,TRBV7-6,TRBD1,TGTGCCAGCAGCATGGACAGGGTTTACGAGCAGTACTTC,CASSMDRVYEQYF
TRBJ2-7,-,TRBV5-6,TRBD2,TGTGCCAGCAGCTTGCTTAGCGGGAGGGGCGAGCAGTACTTC,CASSLLSGRGEQYF
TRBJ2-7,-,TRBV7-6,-,TGTGCCAGCAGCCAGGACCAAAACTACGAGCAGTACTTC,CASSQDQNYEQYF